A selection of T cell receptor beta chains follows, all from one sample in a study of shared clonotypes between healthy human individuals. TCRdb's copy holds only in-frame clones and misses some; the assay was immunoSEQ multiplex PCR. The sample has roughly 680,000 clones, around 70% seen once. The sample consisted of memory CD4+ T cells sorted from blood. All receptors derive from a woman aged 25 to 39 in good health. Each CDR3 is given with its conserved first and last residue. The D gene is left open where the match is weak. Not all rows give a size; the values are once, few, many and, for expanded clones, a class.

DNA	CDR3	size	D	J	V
TGTGCCAGTAGTATTTCGGGTGTTACCGGGGAGCTGTTTTTT	CASSISGVTGELFF	NA	NA	TRBJ2-2	TRBV19
TGTGCCATCAGTGGGGACGGCATCGGCTACACCTTC	CAISGDGIGYTF	few	NA	TRBJ1-2	TRBV10-3
TGTGCCAGCAGCTTAGACTATCAAGAGACCCAGTACTTC	CASSLDYQETQYF	few	NA	TRBJ2-5	TRBV7-8
TGTGCCACCAGCTTCCTCGCCCCGGGACAGGGATACAATCAGCCCCAGCATTTT	CATSFLAPGQGYNQPQHF	few	TRBD1	TRBJ1-5	TRBV15
TGTGCCAGCAGTTTATGGGTTCAGCCCCAGCATTTT	CASSLWVQPQHF	few	NA	TRBJ1-5	TRBV28
TGCAGCGTTGGAGTCGGGGGGAGCAATCAGCCCCAGCATTTT	CSVGVGGSNQPQHF	NA	NA	TRBJ1-5	TRBV29-1
TGTGCCAGCAGCTTAGGGATAGCCTACGAGCAGTACTTC	CASSLGIAYEQYF	NA	NA	TRBJ2-7	TRBV11-2
TGTGCCAGCAGTTTCAGCGGGAGTGGCACCGGGGAGCTGTTTTTT	CASSFSGSGTGELFF	NA	TRBD2	TRBJ2-2	TRBV2
TGTGCCAGCAGCTTACCTCGGTTTGAAGCTTTCTTT	CASSLPRFEAFF	NA	NA	TRBJ1-1	TRBV7-3
TGTGCCAGCCCCCCGAGGGGTCGTAGCAATCAGCCCCAGCATTTT	CASPPRGRSNQPQHF	few	NA	TRBJ1-5	TRBV5-5
TGTGCCAGCAGCGAGACTAGCGGGATCGATGAGCAGTTCTTC	CASSETSGIDEQFF	NA	TRBD2	TRBJ2-1	TRBV9
TGTGCCACCGAAGCGGGAGGCACCGGGGAGCTGTTTTTT	CATEAGGTGELFF	once	TRBD2	TRBJ2-2	TRBV10-3
TGTGCCAGCAGCTTGGCTTTAACAGGGATCTCTGAAGCTTTCTTT	CASSLALTGISEAFF	NA	NA	TRBJ1-1	TRBV5-4
TGTGCCAGCAGTGGTCCGAGGACCCAGTACTTC	CASSGPRTQYF	NA	NA	TRBJ2-5	TRBV27
TGTGCCAGCAGCTTTAAATGGAGACAGACAGTCTACTATGGCTACACCTTC	CASSFKWRQTVYYGYTF	NA	NA	TRBJ1-2	TRBV5-6
TGTGCCAGCAGCTCATCCGGGACAGTCGTTAGCCTTACAGGCTACACCTTC	CASSSSGTVVSLTGYTF	NA	TRBD1	TRBJ1-2	TRBV7-9
TGCAGCGTTCTAAAAAATGTAGGGAATGAGCAGTTCTTC	CSVLKNVGNEQFF	NA	NA	TRBJ2-1	TRBV29-1
TGTGCCAGCAGCCCCCAGAGAGACTCCTACAATGAGCAGTTCTTC	CASSPQRDSYNEQFF	NA	NA	TRBJ2-1	TRBV7-3
TGTGCTAGTGGTTTGGATCTCATGGGAGGCGTCCGCGAGCAGTACTTC	CASGLDLMGGVREQYF	NA	NA	TRBJ2-7	TRBV12-5
TGTGCCAGTAGTACGGACTACATCTTCAATGAGCAGTTCTTC	CASSTDYIFNEQFF	NA	NA	TRBJ2-1	TRBV19
TGTGCCAGCAATACAGAGAAAAACATTCAGTACTTC	CASNTEKNIQYF	NA	NA	TRBJ2-4	TRBV2
TGTGCCAGCAGCCCTGTGGGGGGAGAAACCGGGGAGCTGTTTTTT	CASSPVGGETGELFF	NA	NA	TRBJ2-2	TRBV5-4
TGTGCCAGCAGCTTAGCGGGAGGGTGGAATGAGCAGTTCTTC	CASSLAGGWNEQFF	NA	TRBD2	TRBJ2-1	TRBV7-2
TGTGCCGGGGGGGAGACAGGCGAGATCGAGCAGTACTTC	CAGGETGEIEQYF	NA	NA	TRBJ2-7	TRBV6-1
TGTGCCAGCAGCTTAACCTCAGCGAACACCGGGGAGCTGTTTTTT	CASSLTSANTGELFF	NA	NA	TRBJ2-2	TRBV7-9
TGCGCCAGCAGCTTGGTAGCGGGAGCTGGAGAAGAGACCCAGTACTTC	CASSLVAGAGEETQYF	few	TRBD2	TRBJ2-5	TRBV5-1
TGTGCCAGCACCAAAGCTAGGGGGAGGGCCTCCGGGGAGCTGTTTTTT	CASTKARGRASGELFF	NA	NA	TRBJ2-2	TRBV2
TGCGCCAGCAGCGTACCCGGGGGAGGCACAGATACGCAGTATTTT	CASSVPGGGTDTQYF	NA	NA	TRBJ2-3	TRBV5-4
TGTGCCAGCAGTTTCAGTACCTTACAGGCTAACTATGGCTACACCTTC	CASSFSTLQANYGYTF	few	NA	TRBJ1-2	TRBV28
TGTGCCAGTAGTATAGATCCGGGGTCCGGGGAGCTGTTTTTT	CASSIDPGSGELFF	few	NA	TRBJ2-2	TRBV19
TGTGCCAGCAGTGCCCCCGGACTAGCGGTCTACGAGCAGTACTTC	CASSAPGLAVYEQYF	few	TRBD2	TRBJ2-7	TRBV6-5
TGTGCCAGCAGTTTAGATCGGGGGCCAGGGGGGACTGAAGCTTTCTTT	CASSLDRGPGGTEAFF	NA	TRBD1	TRBJ1-1	TRBV28
TGTGCCAGCAGCTCACGAAGGGGATTGAACTATGGCTACACCTTC	CASSSRRGLNYGYTF	few	NA	TRBJ1-2	TRBV7-2
TGTGCCAGCAGCGTAGTAGGCCAGGGGGCGATGAACAATCAGCCCCAGCATTTT	CASSVVGQGAMNNQPQHF	few	TRBD1	TRBJ1-5	TRBV9
TGTGCCAGCAGTCCCGGGACTAGCTGGTCCTACGAGCAGTACTTC	CASSPGTSWSYEQYF	few	TRBD2	TRBJ2-7	TRBV27
TGTGCCAGCAGCTTGGGCCTTGACTACACAGATACGCAGTATTTT	CASSLGLDYTDTQYF	NA	NA	TRBJ2-3	TRBV5-4
TGTGCCAGCAGTTACCAGACGGGGCAAGAGACCCAGTACTTC	CASSYQTGQETQYF	NA	NA	TRBJ2-5	TRBV6-6
TGTGCCAGCAGCCAACTCCTGGGGGGAGTGGCTGAAGCTTTCTTT	CASSQLLGGVAEAFF	NA	NA	TRBJ1-1	TRBV14
TGTGCCAGCAGTGATTACGGGGGCGCGGGAAAACTGTTTTTT	CASSDYGGAGKLFF	NA	NA	TRBJ1-4	TRBV2
TGTGCCAGCAGTTGGCCGGGGGTGAACACTGAAGCTTTCTTT	CASSWPGVNTEAFF	once	NA	TRBJ1-1	TRBV5-6
TGTGCCAGCAGTTTCAGGGGCGGCGGGAGGAGCACAGATACGCAGTATTTT	CASSFRGGGRSTDTQYF	NA	TRBD2	TRBJ2-3	TRBV25-1
TGCAGCGTGTGGCGACAATCAGGCTACACCTTC	CSVWRQSGYTF	NA	NA	TRBJ1-2	TRBV29-1
TGTGCCAGCTCACCAGGGCAGGAGGCTGAGCAGTTCTTC	CASSPGQEAEQFF	many	NA	TRBJ2-1	TRBV18
TGTGCCAGCAGTAAAGGGTGGTATATGAACACTGAAGCTTTCTTT	CASSKGWYMNTEAFF	NA	NA	TRBJ1-1	TRBV6-5
TGCGCCAGCTTAGCTAGCGGCTACTCCAATGAGCAGTTCTTC	CASLASGYSNEQFF	NA	TRBD2	TRBJ2-1	TRBV5-1
TGTGCCAGCAGTGTAGGGGAGCGGGCGAACACCGGGGAGCTGTTTTTT	CASSVGERANTGELFF	NA	NA	TRBJ2-2	TRBV2
TGTGCCAGCAGCACGGACAGGGAGGACATTCAGTACTTC	CASSTDREDIQYF	NA	TRBD1	TRBJ2-4	TRBV28
TGTGCCAGCAGCTTGAATACGGAGAGCTACGAGCAGTACTTC	CASSLNTESYEQYF	NA	NA	TRBJ2-7	TRBV11-2
TGTGCCAGCTCGGGGGCTGGTTATGGCTACACCTTC	CASSGAGYGYTF	NA	NA	TRBJ1-2	TRBV2
TGTGCCAGCAGCTTTTTACAGGGAAAAACTGAAGCTTTCTTT	CASSFLQGKTEAFF	once	NA	TRBJ1-1	TRBV5-5
TGCGCCAGCAGCTTGGGAGCGGGAGTAACAGATACGCAGTATTTT	CASSLGAGVTDTQYF	NA	TRBD2	TRBJ2-3	TRBV5-1
TGTGCCATCAGCCGGGAGCCGGGCGCGAGAGAGCAGTACTTC	CAISREPGAREQYF	NA	NA	TRBJ2-7	TRBV10-3
TGTGCCAGCAGTTCGACTCGGACAGGGGGCGGTGGCTACACCTTC	CASSSTRTGGGGYTF	NA	TRBD1	TRBJ1-2	TRBV6-5
TGTGCCAGCAGGCAACAGGCAACTAATGAAAAACTGTTTTTT	CASRQQATNEKLFF	NA	NA	TRBJ1-4	TRBV6-5